This T cell receptor (beta chain) was sequenced during a study of a mutant IDH1 vaccine in newly diagnosed glioma. TCRdb's copy holds only in-frame clones and misses some; the assay was immunoSEQ multiplex PCR. Of 30,000 to 40,000 clones listed, more than 75% are singletons. Sample time point: week 47, end of study. Every vaccination contained 300 ug of the mutant IDH1 20-mer peptide and was paired with topical imiquimod. A few counts support this clone. Its antigen remains unknown. V was clipped by 4 bases and J by 3 bases; unmatched bases: 9. The germline gives CDR1 SGHDT, CDR2 YYEEEE. The CDR3 runs 16 residues.

The clonotype was recovered from a woman aged 25 to 39 with glioma. The chain has TRBV5-6 and TRBJ1-5; 8 positions agree with TRBD1. Sequencing was performed on PBMCs, taken from a glioma patient whose treatment included an IDH1 peptide vaccine. The CDR3 DNA reads as TGTGCCAGCAGCGCCTGGGACAGGCCCTTCAATCAGCCCCAGCATTTT. Translated, it gives CASSAWDRPFNQPQHF.